This TCR beta chain was profiled in a study of CD8 T cells in Susac syndrome. The V end lost 5 bases, the J end lost 3 bases, and 14 bases lay between the germline ends. This CDR3 has 14 amino acids. Germline V gives CDR1 MNHEY, CDR2 SVGEGT. Reverse transcription of about 0.5 to 1 ug RNA used random hexamers. MiXCR was run by TCRdb on the immunoSEQ multiplex PCR reads, yielding one entry per CDR3 protein. The sample has about 120,000 distinct CDR3 sequences, around 92% seen once. The V and J genes are TRBV6-2 or TRBV6-3 and TRBJ2-7, with D possibly matching TRBD1 (5 bases). The sample comprised CD4+ T cells from PBMCs. The sequence was obtained from a human donor with multiple sclerosis. In nucleotides, the CDR3 is TGTGCCAGCAGTCCCCAACAGGAACTCTACGAGCAGTACTTC. Its translation: CASSPQQELYEQYF.